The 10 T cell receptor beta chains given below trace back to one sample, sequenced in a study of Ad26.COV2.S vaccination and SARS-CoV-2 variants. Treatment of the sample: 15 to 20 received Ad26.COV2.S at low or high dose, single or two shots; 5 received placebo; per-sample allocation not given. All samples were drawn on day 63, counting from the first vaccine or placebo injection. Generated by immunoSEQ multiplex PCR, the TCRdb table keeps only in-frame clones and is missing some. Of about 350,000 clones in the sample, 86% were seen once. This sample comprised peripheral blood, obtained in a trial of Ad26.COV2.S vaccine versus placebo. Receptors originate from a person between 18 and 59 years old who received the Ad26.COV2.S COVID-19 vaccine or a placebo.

For the CDR3, the DNA is TGTGCCAGCAGCCCGACAGGGTCGGGAAAACTGTTTTTT. This translates into CASSPTGSGKLFF. The genes are TRBV3-1 (or the pseudogene TRBV3-2) and TRBJ1-4; TRBD1 agrees at 7 bases. Trimming removed 4 bases from V and 10 bases from J; junction bases left unmatched: 6. Germline CDR1 LGHDT, CDR2 YNNKEL (reference sequence). This CDR3 has 13 residues.

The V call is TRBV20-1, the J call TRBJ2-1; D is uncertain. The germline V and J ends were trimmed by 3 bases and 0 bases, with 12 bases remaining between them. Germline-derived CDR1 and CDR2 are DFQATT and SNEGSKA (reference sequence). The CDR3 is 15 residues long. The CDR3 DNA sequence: TGCAGTGCTAGTCCCGTGGTAAGCTCCTACAATGAGCAGTTCTTC. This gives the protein CSASPVVSSYNEQFF.

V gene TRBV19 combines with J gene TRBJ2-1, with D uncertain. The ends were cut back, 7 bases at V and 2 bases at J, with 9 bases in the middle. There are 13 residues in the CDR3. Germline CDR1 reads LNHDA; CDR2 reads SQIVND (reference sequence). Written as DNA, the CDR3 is TGTGCCAGTACTGGACGGACCTACAATGAGCAGTTCTTC. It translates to CASTGRTYNEQFF.

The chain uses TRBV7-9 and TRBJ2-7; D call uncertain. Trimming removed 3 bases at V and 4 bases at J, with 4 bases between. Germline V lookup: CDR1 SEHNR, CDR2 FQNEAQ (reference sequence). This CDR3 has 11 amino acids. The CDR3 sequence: CASSLVYEQYF. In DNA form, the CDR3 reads TGTGCCAGCAGCTTGGTATACGAGCAGTACTTC.

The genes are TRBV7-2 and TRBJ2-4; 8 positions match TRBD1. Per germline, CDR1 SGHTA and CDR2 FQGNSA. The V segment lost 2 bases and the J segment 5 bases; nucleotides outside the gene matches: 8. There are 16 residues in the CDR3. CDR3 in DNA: TGTGCCAGCAGCTTAAGGACAGGGATGACCGAAAACATTCAGTACTTC. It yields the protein CASSLRTGMTENIQYF.

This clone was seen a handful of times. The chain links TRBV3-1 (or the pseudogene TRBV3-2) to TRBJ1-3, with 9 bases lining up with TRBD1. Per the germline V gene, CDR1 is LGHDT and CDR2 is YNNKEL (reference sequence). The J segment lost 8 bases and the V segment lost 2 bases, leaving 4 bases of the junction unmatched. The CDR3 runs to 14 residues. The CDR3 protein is CASSQSDRGHTIYF. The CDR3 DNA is TGTGCCAGCAGCCAATCGGACAGGGGACACACCATATATTTT.

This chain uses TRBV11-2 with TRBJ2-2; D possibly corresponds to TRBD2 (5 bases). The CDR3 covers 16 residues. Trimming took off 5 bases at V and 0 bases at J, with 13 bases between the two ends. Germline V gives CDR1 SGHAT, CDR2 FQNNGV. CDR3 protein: CASSPRLAANTGELFF. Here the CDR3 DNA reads TGTGCCAGCAGCCCGAGGCTAGCAGCGAACACCGGGGAGCTGTTTTTT.

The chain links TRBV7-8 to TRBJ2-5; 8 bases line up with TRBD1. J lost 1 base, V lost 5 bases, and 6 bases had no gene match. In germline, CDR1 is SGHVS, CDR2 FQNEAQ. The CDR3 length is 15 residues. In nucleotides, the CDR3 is TGTGCCAGCAGCCTCAATACAGGGGGCCAAGAGACCCAGTACTTC. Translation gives CASSLNTGGQETQYF.

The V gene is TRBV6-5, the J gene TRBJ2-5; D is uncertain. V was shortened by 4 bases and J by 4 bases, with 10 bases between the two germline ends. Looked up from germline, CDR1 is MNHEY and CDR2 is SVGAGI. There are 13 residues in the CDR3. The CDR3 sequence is CASSSSGPETQYF. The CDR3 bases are TGTGCCAGCAGTTCGTCGGGCCCAGAGACCCAGTACTTC.

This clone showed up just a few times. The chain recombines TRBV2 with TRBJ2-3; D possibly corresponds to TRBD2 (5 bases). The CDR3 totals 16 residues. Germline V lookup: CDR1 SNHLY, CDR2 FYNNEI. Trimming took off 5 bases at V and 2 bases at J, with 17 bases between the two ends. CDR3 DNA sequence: TGTGCCAGCAGTAAGCTGAGCGGATTTAACACAGATACGCAGTATTTT. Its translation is CASSKLSGFNTDTQYF.